Listed below are T cell receptor beta chains from one sample, sequenced in a study of monozygotic twins with inflammatory bowel disease. One entry per CDR3 protein, without DNA, is what TCRdb gives after re-calling the 5' RACE reads. The ten most abundant clones cover around 1.5% of a sample with about 210,000 distinct CDR3 sequences. Sequencing input: blood. All receptors derive from a human donor with ulcerative colitis or Crohn's disease, or a healthy co-twin of an affected twin (not recorded which). Both conserved end residues are part of each CDR3.

J gene | V gene | CDR3 protein
TRBJ2-7 | TRBV5-4 | CASSERLAGGLNYEQYF
TRBJ1-2 | TRBV5-5 | CASRTTGNPSNYGYTF
TRBJ2-5 | TRBV3-1 | CASSQSSQETQYF
TRBJ2-5 | TRBV5-1 | CASSPGLTAETQYF
TRBJ2-1 | TRBV5-1 | CASSLAFPENSEQFF
TRBJ2-1 | TRBV19 | CASSIAVRSYNEQFF
TRBJ1-1 | TRBV12-3/TRBV12-4 | CASTTGSGWNTEASF
TRBJ1-2 | TRBV2 | CASREWSSYGYTF
TRBJ1-2 | TRBV12-3/TRBV12-4 | CASSPAPLTGSDGYTF
TRBJ1-2 | TRBV2 | CASSEARGNYGYTF
TRBJ2-7 | TRBV10-3 | CAIRGTSAHEQYF
TRBJ2-3 | TRBV18 | CASSPDGQGWIPTDTQYF
TRBJ2-7 | TRBV20-1 | CSASPPGTGGLYEQYF